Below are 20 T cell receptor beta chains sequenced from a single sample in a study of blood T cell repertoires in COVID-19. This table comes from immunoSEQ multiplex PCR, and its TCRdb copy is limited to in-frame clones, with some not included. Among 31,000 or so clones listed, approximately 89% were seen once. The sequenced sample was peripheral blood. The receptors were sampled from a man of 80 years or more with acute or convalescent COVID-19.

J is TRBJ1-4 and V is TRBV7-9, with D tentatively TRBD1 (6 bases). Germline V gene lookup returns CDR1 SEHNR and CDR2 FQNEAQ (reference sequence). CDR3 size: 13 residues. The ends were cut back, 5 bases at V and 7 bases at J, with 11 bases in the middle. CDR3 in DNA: TGTGCCAGCAGCCGTCCACAGGGTGAAAAACTGTTTTTT. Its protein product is CASSRPQGEKLFF.

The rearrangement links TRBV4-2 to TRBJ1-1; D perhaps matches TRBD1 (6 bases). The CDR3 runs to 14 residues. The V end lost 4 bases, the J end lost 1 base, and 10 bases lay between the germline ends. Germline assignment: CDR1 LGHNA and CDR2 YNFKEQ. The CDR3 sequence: CASSRLGGNTEAFF. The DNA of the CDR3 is TGTGCCAGCAGCCGCTTAGGGGGGAACACTGAAGCTTTCTTT.

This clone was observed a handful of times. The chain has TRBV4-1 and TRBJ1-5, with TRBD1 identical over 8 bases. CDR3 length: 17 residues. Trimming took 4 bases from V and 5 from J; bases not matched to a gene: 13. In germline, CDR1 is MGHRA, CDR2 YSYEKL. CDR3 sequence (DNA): TGCGCCAGCAGCCCCCGGAGGAGCAGGGGGCCTGATCAGCCCCAGCATTTT. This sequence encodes CASSPRRSRGPDQPQHF.

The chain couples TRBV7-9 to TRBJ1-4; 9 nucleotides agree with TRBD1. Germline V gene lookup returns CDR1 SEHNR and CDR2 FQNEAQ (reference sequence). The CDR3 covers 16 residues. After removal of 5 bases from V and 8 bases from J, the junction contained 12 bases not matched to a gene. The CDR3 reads CASSHYLQGASEKLFF. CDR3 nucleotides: TGTGCCAGCAGCCACTACCTACAGGGGGCCTCGGAAAAACTGTTTTTT.

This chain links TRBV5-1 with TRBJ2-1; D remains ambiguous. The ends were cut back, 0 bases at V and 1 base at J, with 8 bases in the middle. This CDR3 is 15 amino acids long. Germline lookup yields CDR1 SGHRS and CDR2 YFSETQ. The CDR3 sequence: CASSLVANSYNEQFF. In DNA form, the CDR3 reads TGCGCCAGCAGCTTGGTGGCAAATTCCTACAATGAGCAGTTCTTC.

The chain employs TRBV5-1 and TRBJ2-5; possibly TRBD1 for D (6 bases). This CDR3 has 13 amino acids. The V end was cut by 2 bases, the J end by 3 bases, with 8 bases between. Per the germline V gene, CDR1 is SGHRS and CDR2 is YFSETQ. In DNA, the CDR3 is TGCGCCAGCAGCTTACAGGGTGAAGAGACCCAGTACTTC. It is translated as CASSLQGEETQYF.

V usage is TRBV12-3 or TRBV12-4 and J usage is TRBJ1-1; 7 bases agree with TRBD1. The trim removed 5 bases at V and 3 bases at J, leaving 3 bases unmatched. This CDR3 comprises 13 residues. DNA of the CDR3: TGTGCCAGCAGTCCTGGACAGGACACTGAAGCTTTCTTT. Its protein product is CASSPGQDTEAFF.

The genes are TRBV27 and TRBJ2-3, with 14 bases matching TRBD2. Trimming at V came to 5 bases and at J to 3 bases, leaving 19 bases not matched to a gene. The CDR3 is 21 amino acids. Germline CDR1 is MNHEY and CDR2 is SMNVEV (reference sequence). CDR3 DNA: TGTGCCAGCAGTGGCTACAGGGGGCAGGGGACTAGCGGGAGTGGGACAGATACGCAGTATTTT. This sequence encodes CASSGYRGQGTSGSGTDTQYF.

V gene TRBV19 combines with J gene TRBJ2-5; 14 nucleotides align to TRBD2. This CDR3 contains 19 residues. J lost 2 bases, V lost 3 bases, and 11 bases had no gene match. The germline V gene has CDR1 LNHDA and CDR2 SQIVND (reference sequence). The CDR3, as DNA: TGTGCCAGTAGTATTGCTGCCGGGACTAGCGGGAGTGGGCAAGAGACCCAGTACTTC. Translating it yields CASSIAAGTSGSGQETQYF.

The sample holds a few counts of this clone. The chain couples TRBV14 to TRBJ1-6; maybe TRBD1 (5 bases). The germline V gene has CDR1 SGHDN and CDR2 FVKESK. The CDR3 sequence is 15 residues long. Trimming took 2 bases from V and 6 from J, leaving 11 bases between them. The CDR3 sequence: CASSQWRDRNSPLHF. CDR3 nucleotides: TGTGCCAGCAGCCAATGGCGGGACCGTAATTCACCCCTCCACTTT.

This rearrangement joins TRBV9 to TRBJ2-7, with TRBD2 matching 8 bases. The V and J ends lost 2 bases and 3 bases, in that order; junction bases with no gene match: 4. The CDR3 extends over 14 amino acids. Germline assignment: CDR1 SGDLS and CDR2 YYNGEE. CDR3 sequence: CASSVGLAGYEQYF. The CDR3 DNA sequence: TGTGCCAGCAGCGTCGGGCTAGCGGGCTACGAGCAGTACTTC.

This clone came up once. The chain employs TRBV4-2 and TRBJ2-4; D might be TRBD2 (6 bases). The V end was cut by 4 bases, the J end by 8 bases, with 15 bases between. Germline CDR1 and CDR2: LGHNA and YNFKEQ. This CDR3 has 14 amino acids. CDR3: CASSRDSQPDIQYF. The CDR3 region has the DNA TGTGCCAGCAGCCGGGACTCCCAACCGGACATTCAGTACTTC.

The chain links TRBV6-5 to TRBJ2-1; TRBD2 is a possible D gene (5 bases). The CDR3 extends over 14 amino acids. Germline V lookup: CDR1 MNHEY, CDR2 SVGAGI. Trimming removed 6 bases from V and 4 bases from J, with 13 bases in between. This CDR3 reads CASSPIERYNEQFF. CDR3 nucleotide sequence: TGTGCCAGCAGCCCGATTGAGCGGTACAATGAGCAGTTCTTC.

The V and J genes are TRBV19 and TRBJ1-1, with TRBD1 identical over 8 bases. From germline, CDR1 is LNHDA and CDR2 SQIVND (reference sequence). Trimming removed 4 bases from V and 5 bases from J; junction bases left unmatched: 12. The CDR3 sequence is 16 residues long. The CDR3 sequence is CASSTLGQGGLTEAFF. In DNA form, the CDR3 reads TGTGCCAGTAGTACTTTAGGACAGGGAGGGTTGACTGAAGCTTTCTTT.

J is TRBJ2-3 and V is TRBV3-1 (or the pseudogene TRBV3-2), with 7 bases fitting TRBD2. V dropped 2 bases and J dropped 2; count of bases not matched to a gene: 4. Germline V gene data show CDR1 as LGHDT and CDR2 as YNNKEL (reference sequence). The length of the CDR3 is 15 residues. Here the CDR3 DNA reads TGTGCCAGCAGCCAACTAGCGGAATACACAGATACGCAGTATTTT. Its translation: CASSQLAEYTDTQYF.

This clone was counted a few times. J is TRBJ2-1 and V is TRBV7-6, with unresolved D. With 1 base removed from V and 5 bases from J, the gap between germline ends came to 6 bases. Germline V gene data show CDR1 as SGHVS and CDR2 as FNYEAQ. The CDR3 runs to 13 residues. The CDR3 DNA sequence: TGTGCCAGCAGCTTAGACTATAACAATGAGCAGTTCTTC. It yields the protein CASSLDYNNEQFF.

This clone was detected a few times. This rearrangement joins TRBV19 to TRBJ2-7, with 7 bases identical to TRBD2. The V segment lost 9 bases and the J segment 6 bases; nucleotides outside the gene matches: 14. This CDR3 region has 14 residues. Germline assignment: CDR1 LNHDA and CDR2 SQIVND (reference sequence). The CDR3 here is CASLDSGRGSEQYF. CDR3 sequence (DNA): TGTGCCAGCCTCGATAGCGGGCGTGGATCCGAGCAGTACTTC.

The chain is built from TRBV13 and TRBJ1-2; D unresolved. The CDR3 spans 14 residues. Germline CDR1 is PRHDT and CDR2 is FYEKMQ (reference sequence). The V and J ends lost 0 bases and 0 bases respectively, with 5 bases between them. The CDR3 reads CASSLGGANYGYTF. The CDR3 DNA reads TGTGCCAGCAGCTTAGGAGGAGCTAACTATGGCTACACCTTC.

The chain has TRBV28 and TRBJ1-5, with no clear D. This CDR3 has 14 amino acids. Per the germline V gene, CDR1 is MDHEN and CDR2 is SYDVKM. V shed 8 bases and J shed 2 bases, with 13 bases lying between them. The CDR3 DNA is TGTGCCAGCGGACCGCTGGGAGGCAATCAGCCCCAGCATTTT. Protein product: CASGPLGGNQPQHF.

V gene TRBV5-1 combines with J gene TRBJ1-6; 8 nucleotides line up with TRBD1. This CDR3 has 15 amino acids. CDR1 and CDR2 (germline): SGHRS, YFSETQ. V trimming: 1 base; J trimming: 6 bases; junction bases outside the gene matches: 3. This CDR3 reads CASSLSTGANSPLHF. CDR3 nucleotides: TGCGCCAGCAGCTTGTCGACAGGGGCTAATTCACCCCTCCACTTT.